The 26 T cell receptor beta chains below were found in one sample sequenced in a study of tumor-infiltrating lymphocytes in localized non-small cell lung cancer. TCRdb's copy holds only in-frame clones and misses some; the assay was immunoSEQ multiplex PCR. The sample lists some 22,000 clones, approximately 80% seen once, with about 3.4% in the top ten. Sequencing was performed on lung tumor tissue. These receptor sequences come from a human donor with non-small cell lung cancer.

The rearrangement uses TRBV4-1 and TRBJ1-1; D perhaps matches TRBD1 (5 bases). Germline CDR1 and CDR2: MGHRA and YSYEKL. The CDR3 is made up of 15 amino acids. Trimming removed 4 bases from V and 1 base from J, with 13 bases in between. Here the CDR3 DNA reads TGCGCCAGCAGCCTGAGGGGAGACGGGAACACTGAAGCTTTCTTT. Translated, it gives CASSLRGDGNTEAFF.

J is TRBJ2-1 and V is TRBV7-2; D is unresolved. The CDR3 has 14 residues. Germline-derived CDR1 and CDR2 are SGHTA and FQGNSA. V was shortened by 0 bases and J by 12 bases, with 15 bases between the two germline ends. Here the CDR3 DNA reads TGTGCCAGCAGCTTAGCCTCTCAGACCACTGGGCAGTTCTTC. As protein: CASSLASQTTGQFF.

The chain combines TRBV6-6 with TRBJ1-6, with D uncertain. The CDR3 length is 15 residues. Looked up from germline, CDR1 is MNHNY and CDR2 is SVGAGI (reference sequence). The germline V and J ends were trimmed by 0 bases and 2 bases, with 5 bases remaining between them. CDR3 in DNA: TGTGCCAGCAGTTACTCAGACGCCTATAATTCACCCCTCCACTTT. Translating gives CASSYSDAYNSPLHF.

The rearrangement links TRBV15 to TRBJ2-3; TRBD2 aligns across 8 bases. This CDR3 has 16 amino acids. The germline CDR1 and CDR2 sequences are LNHNV and YYDKDF (reference sequence). The V segment lost 3 bases and the J segment 0 bases; nucleotides outside the gene matches: 5. The DNA for the CDR3 is TGTGCCACCAGCAGGGGACTAGACAGAAGCACAGATACGCAGTATTTT. Its protein product is CATSRGLDRSTDTQYF.

The chain combines TRBV28 with TRBJ2-2; weak D call: TRBD1 (6 bases). Per the germline V gene, CDR1 is MDHEN and CDR2 is SYDVKM. Trimming took off 3 bases at V and 1 base at J, with 12 bases between the two ends. This CDR3 spans 16 amino acids. CDR3 loop: CASSLGALKNTGELFF. The CDR3, as DNA: TGTGCCAGCAGTTTGGGGGCTTTAAAGAACACCGGGGAGCTGTTTTTT.

J is TRBJ1-5 and V is TRBV29-1; D perhaps matches TRBD1 (5 bases). The V end lost 4 bases, the J end lost 15 bases, and 19 bases lay between the germline ends. Germline V lookup: CDR1 SQVTM, CDR2 ANQGSEA. This CDR3 is built from 12 residues. CDR3 in DNA: TGCAGCGTTGTAGGGCAGGGAGGCGTCTGGCATTTT. Translation: CSVVGQGGVWHF.

The chain couples TRBV30 to TRBJ1-5, with 11 bases lining up with TRBD1. The trim removed 2 bases at V and 0 bases at J, leaving 6 bases unmatched. The germline V gene has CDR1 GTSNPN and CDR2 SVGIG (reference sequence). This CDR3 is built from 17 residues. Written as DNA, the CDR3 is TGTGCCTGGAGTAAGGGGACAGGGGGTCATAGCAATCAGCCCCAGCATTTT. Protein: CAWSKGTGGHSNQPQHF. Complete variable domain (other parts from reference TRBV30 and TRBJ1-5): SQTIHQWPATLVQPVGSPLSLECTVEGTSNPNLYWYRQAAGRGLQLLFYSVGIGQISSEVPQNLSASRPQDRQFILSSKKLLLSDSGFYLCAWSKGTGGHSNQPQHFGDGTRLSIL.

This chain connects TRBV9 to TRBJ2-7, with 12 bases aligning to TRBD2. Germline loops: CDR1 SGDLS, CDR2 YYNGEE. CDR3 length equals 15 residues. V dropped 4 bases and J dropped 3; count of bases not matched to a gene: 5. The CDR3 reads CASSQTSGSFYEQYF. The CDR3 region has the DNA TGTGCCAGCAGCCAGACTAGCGGGAGTTTCTACGAGCAGTACTTC.

This clone has just one count. The CDR3 nucleotides read TGTGCCAGCAGCTCACTAGCGGGAGTCGGGGATACGCAGTATTTT. Its protein product is CASSSLAGVGDTQYF. The gene calls are TRBV7-9 and TRBJ2-3; 11 nucleotides agree with TRBD2. Germline loops: CDR1 SEHNR, CDR2 FQNEAQ (reference sequence). V gave up 4 bases and J gave up 6 bases; unmatched junction bases: 6. The CDR3 extends over 15 amino acids.

The DNA of the CDR3 is TGCGCCAGCAGCTTCCGGACAGGGGTCGCCGGGGAGCTGTTTTTT. Translated: CASSFRTGVAGELFF. The chain couples TRBV4-3 to TRBJ2-2; 9 bases are shared with TRBD1. Germline V gives CDR1 LGHNA, CDR2 YSLEER. Trimming took 5 bases from V and 6 from J; bases not matched to a gene: 7. The CDR3 runs to 15 residues.

The chain has TRBV11-2 and TRBJ1-4; D possibly corresponds to TRBD1 (6 bases). V was cut by 0 bases and J by 8 bases, with 13 bases left in between. CDR3 length: 15 amino acids. The germline CDR1 and CDR2 sequences are SGHAT and FQNNGV. The CDR3: CASSLDGRGWEKLFF. The CDR3 nucleotides read TGTGCCAGCAGCTTAGACGGCAGGGGCTGGGAAAAACTGTTTTTT. The variable domain in full, completed from reference TRBV11-2 and TRBJ1-4, reads EAGVAQSPRYKIIEKRQSVAFWCNPISGHATLYWYQQILGQGPKLLIQFQNNGVVDDSQLPKDRFSAERLKGVDSTLKIQPAKLEDSAVYLCASSLDGRGWEKLFFGSGTQLSVL.

In its sample, this clone was seen a few times. The V and J genes are TRBV5-4 and TRBJ2-1; D gene ambiguous. Germline values: CDR1 SGHNT, CDR2 YYREEE (reference sequence). There are 14 residues in the CDR3. V lost 1 base to trimming and J lost 8 bases, with 13 bases between them. CDR3: CASSLTGRPHEQFF. As DNA, the CDR3 is TGTGCCAGCAGCTTGACCGGGCGCCCCCATGAGCAGTTCTTC.

This clone was counted a few times. This sequence joins TRBV29-1 and TRBJ2-5; 8 bases align to TRBD2. V lost 1 base and J lost 5; bases outside the gene matches: 21. From germline, CDR1 is SQVTM and CDR2 ANQGSEA. This CDR3 is built from 19 residues. CDR3 amino acids: CSVEGSGRGRPLSEETQYF. CDR3 in DNA: TGCAGCGTTGAAGGGTCGGGTCGCGGGAGGCCCCTTTCGGAGGAGACCCAGTACTTC.

The chain couples TRBV7-2 to TRBJ1-1; D gene uncertain. Between the trimmed V and J ends, which lost 5 bases and 0 bases, there was a span of 7 bases. CDR3 length equals 13 residues. CDR1 SGHTA and CDR2 FQGNSA come from the germline V gene. CDR3 in DNA: TGTGCCAGCAGCATCAGGATGAACACTGAAGCTTTCTTT. Its protein product is CASSIRMNTEAFF. Together with reference TRBV7-2 and TRBJ1-1, the CDR3 gives the full variable domain: GAGVSQSPSNKVTEKGKDVELRCDPISGHTALYWYRQSLGQGLEFLIYFQGNSAPDKSGLPSDRFSAERTGGSVSTLTIQRTQQEDSAVYLCASSIRMNTEAFFGQGTRLTVV.

The gene calls are TRBV9 and TRBJ2-2; D gene ambiguous. The CDR3 runs to 16 residues. V was trimmed by 3 bases and J by 8 bases, leaving 20 bases between them. Germline CDR1 and CDR2: SGDLS and YYNGEE. The CDR3 region has the DNA TGTGCCAGCAGCGCCCTACTCCAGCGCCGTAATGGGGAGCTGTTTTTT. Protein sequence: CASSALLQRRNGELFF.

The V and J genes are TRBV2 and TRBJ2-4; 13 bases line up with TRBD2. Germline V gene data show CDR1 as SNHLY and CDR2 as FYNNEI. Trimming removed 6 bases from V and 6 bases from J; junction bases left unmatched: 5. The CDR3 contains 15 residues. CDR3 protein: CASSLLAGGANIQYF. CDR3 coding DNA: TGTGCCAGCAGCCTACTAGCGGGAGGGGCAAACATTCAGTACTTC.

By share, this clone ranks as medium-sized. The rearrangement joins TRBV7-2 to TRBJ2-2; D possibly corresponds to TRBD2 (6 bases). The CDR3 totals 15 residues. V was cut by 3 bases and J by 1 base, with 9 bases left in between. Germline V lookup: CDR1 SGHTA, CDR2 FQGNSA. The CDR3 region has the DNA TGTGCCAGCAGCTTCGGGGGTCAGAACACCGGGGAGCTGTTTTTT. It translates to CASSFGGQNTGELFF.

The chain has TRBV27 and TRBJ1-3; TRBD1 aligns across 10 bases. The CDR3 is 15 residues long. Unmatched junction bases numbered 4, after V lost 5 bases and J lost 3 bases. The germline V gene has CDR1 MNHEY and CDR2 SMNVEV (reference sequence). CDR3 loop: CASSLRTGGGNTIYF. The CDR3 DNA follows: TGTGCCAGCAGTCTCCGGACAGGGGGTGGAAACACCATATATTTT.

The chain recombines TRBV4-3 with TRBJ1-3; no clear D. V shed 0 bases and J shed 0 bases, with 3 bases lying between them. This CDR3 is 14 amino acids long. Germline V gene data show CDR1 as LGHNA and CDR2 as YSLEER. CDR3 DNA: TGCGCCAGCAGCCAAGATCACTCTGGAAACACCATATATTTT. This gives the protein CASSQDHSGNTIYF.

The chain couples TRBV29-1 to TRBJ2-1; TRBD1 matches 9 bases. Germline trimming cut 4 bases from V and 6 bases from J; bases unmatched to any gene: 4. The CDR3 has 13 residues. Germline assignment: CDR1 SQVTM and CDR2 ANQGSEA. CDR3 DNA sequence: TGCAGCGTTGGACAGGGGGTGGTCAATGAGCAGTTCTTC. It encodes CSVGQGVVNEQFF.

The chain recombines TRBV5-1 with TRBJ2-3; 9 nucleotides agree with TRBD2. With 4 bases clipped from V and 6 bases from J, the junction kept 12 bases outside the gene matches. This CDR3 comprises 16 residues. Germline values: CDR1 SGHRS, CDR2 YFSETQ. The CDR3 loop reads CASSPGGLAGEDTQYF. CDR3 DNA: TGCGCCAGCAGCCCTGGGGGCTTAGCGGGAGAGGATACGCAGTATTTT. The full variable domain, with the rest looked up from reference TRBV5-1 and TRBJ2-3, is KAGVTQTPRYLIKTRGQQVTLSCSPISGHRSVSWYQQTPGQGLQFLFEYFSETQRNKGNFPGRFSGRQFSNSRSEMNVSTLELGDSALYLCASSPGGLAGEDTQYFGPGTRLTVL.

This clone was recorded a few times. The chain employs TRBV6-5 and TRBJ2-5, with D possibly TRBD1 on 7 matching bases. The CDR3 is 14 amino acids. The germline V and J ends were trimmed by 2 bases and 7 bases, with 14 bases remaining between them. Looked up from germline, CDR1 is MNHEY and CDR2 is SVGAGI. The CDR3 DNA sequence: TGTGCCAGCAGTTACGGAGGGGGCGCCGGGACCCAGTACTTC. It translates to CASSYGGGAGTQYF.

The genes are TRBV5-4 and TRBJ2-1, with D possibly TRBD2 on 6 matching bases. V lost 0 bases to trimming and J lost 9 bases, with 16 bases between them. This CDR3 region has 15 residues. Germline V gene lookup returns CDR1 SGHNT and CDR2 YYREEE (reference sequence). The CDR3: CASSLASSGVSEQFF. The CDR3 DNA is TGTGCCAGCAGCTTGGCTAGTTCGGGGGTAAGTGAGCAGTTCTTC.

This clone was seen once. The V gene is TRBV10-1, the J gene TRBJ2-7; D unresolved. This CDR3 contains 13 residues. Trimming removed 0 bases at V and 6 bases at J, with 9 bases between. The germline gives CDR1 WNHNN, CDR2 SYGVQD (reference sequence). CDR3 DNA sequence: TGCGCCAGCAGTGAGTCCTATAAGGGCGAGCAGTACTTC. Protein sequence: CASSESYKGEQYF.

The chain uses TRBV2 and TRBJ2-7, with TRBD2 as a possible D gene (5 bases). Trimming cost V 4 bases and J 2 bases, with 15 bases left between them. The CDR3 consists of 15 residues. Germline CDR1 is SNHLY and CDR2 is FYNNEI. As DNA, the CDR3 is TGTGCCAGCAGTGCGCGGTGGCTAGCTACCTACGAGCAGTACTTC. Its translation is CASSARWLATYEQYF. Together with reference TRBV2 and TRBJ2-7, the CDR3 gives the full variable domain: EPEVTQTPSHQVTQMGQEVILRCVPISNHLYFYWYRQILGQKVEFLVSFYNNEISEKSEIFDDQFSVERPDGSNFTLKIRSTKLEDSAMYFCASSARWLATYEQYFGPGTRLTVT.

V gene TRBV30 combines with J gene TRBJ1-1; the D gene is possibly TRBD1 (5 bases). This CDR3 is built from 17 residues. Germline values: CDR1 GTSNPN, CDR2 SVGIG (reference sequence). V was pared by 2 bases and J by 0 bases, with 19 bases between. DNA for the CDR3: TGTGCCTGGAGTAAGAGGGGAACTCCAGGAATGAACACTGAAGCTTTCTTT. This encodes CAWSKRGTPGMNTEAFF.